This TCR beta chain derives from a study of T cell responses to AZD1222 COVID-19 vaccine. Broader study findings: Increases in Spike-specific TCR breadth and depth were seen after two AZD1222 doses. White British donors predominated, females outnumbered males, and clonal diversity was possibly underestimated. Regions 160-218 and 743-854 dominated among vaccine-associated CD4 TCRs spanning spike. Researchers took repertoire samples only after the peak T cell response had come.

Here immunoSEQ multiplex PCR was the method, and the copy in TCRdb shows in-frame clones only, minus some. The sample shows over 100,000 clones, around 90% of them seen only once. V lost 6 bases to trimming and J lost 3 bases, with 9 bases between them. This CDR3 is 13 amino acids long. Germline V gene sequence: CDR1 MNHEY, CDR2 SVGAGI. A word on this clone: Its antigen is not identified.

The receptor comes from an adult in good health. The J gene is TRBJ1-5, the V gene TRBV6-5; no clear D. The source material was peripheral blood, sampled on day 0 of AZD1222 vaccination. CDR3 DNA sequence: TGTGCCAGCAGAGGGCAGGTCAATCAGCCCCAGCATTTT. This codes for CASRGQVNQPQHF.